This is a list of T cell receptor beta chains from one sample in a study of early T cells in non-severe SARS-CoV-2 infection. TCRdb passed the 5' RACE reads through MiXCR, listing each CDR3 protein once. The sample yields around 84,000 distinct CDR3 sequences, 13% to 15% seen once. The sample consisted of whole blood. The source is an adult who was a healthcare worker with PCR-confirmed SARS-CoV-2 infection or an uninfected control (not recorded which). Each CDR3 is given with its conserved first and last residue. A D gene is named only where the DNA matches it firmly. Rows may omit the clone size; those that give it use once, few, many or a size class.

CDR3nt	CDR3aa	d_gene	j_gene	abundance	v_gene
TGTGCCAGCAGTTTGGGACAGCAAAGCACAGATACGCAGTATTTT	CASSLGQQSTDTQYF	TRBD1	TRBJ2-3	-	TRBV28
TGTGCCAGCAGTACCTATCCTGGGACTAGCGGGGCTAATGAGCAGTTCTTC	CASSTYPGTSGANEQFF	TRBD2	TRBJ2-1	-	TRBV27
TGCGCCACCGCAGCCACTCCTGGGACTAGTCGGTTTTCCGTCGAGCAGTACTTC	CATAATPGTSRFSVEQYF	TRBD2	TRBJ2-7	-	TRBV4-1
TGTGCCAGCAGCTTAGAGTTTGGCAATGAGCAGTTCTTC	CASSLEFGNEQFF	-	TRBJ2-1	-	TRBV11-3
TGTGCCAACCGGAGGCCCCAAGAGACCCAGTACTTC	CANRRPQETQYF	-	TRBJ2-5	few	TRBV2
TGTGCCAGCAGCTTAGCGTACGTCTCCTCTGGGGCCAACGTCCTGACTTTC	CASSLAYVSSGANVLTF	-	TRBJ2-6	-	TRBV7-8
TGCGCCAGCAGCTTAGACAGGGGTTTAGGCTATGGCTACACCTTC	CASSLDRGLGYGYTF	TRBD1	TRBJ1-2	-	TRBV5-1
TGTGCCAGCAGCTTGGCCGGGCTCCAGGAAAGGGATACGCAGTATTTT	CASSLAGLQERDTQYF	-	TRBJ2-3	many	TRBV7-9
TGTGCTTACGGGACAGGGTACGAGCAGTACTTC	CAYGTGYEQYF	TRBD1	TRBJ2-7	-	TRBV30
TGCAGTGCCACCCGGGCCGACCCCTCCTACGAGCAGTACTTC	CSATRADPSYEQYF	-	TRBJ2-7	many	TRBV20-1
TGTGCCAGCAGCTCCCGAAGTGGGACTCTTACACAGTTCTTC	CASSSRSGTLTQFF	-	TRBJ2-1	-	TRBV7-2
TGTGCCAGCAGCCACCCACAGGGTTCCTACGAGCAGTACTTC	CASSHPQGSYEQYF	-	TRBJ2-7	few	TRBV11-2
TGTGCCAGCAGTTACCCGGGAGCGGCATCCTACGAGCAGTACTTC	CASSYPGAASYEQYF	-	TRBJ2-7	many	TRBV28
TGTGCCAGCAGCTTGTCGCGGGAGTGGACCGGGGAGCTGTTTTTT	CASSLSREWTGELFF	TRBD2	TRBJ2-2	many	TRBV7-9
TGTGCCAGCAGTGTCCCAATCCCGGGACTAGCGGGAGGGTCCCGGTATGGTGAGCAGTTCTTC	CASSVPIPGLAGGSRYGEQFF	TRBD2	TRBJ2-1	many	TRBV25-1
TGCAGTGCTAGAGCGGGAGCCGGGCCTGATACGCAGTATTTT	CSARAGAGPDTQYF	-	TRBJ2-3	few	TRBV20-1
TGTGCTAGTGGTTCCCATGTGGGGGGCCCGCCCCAAAACACTGAAGCTTTCTTT	CASGSHVGGPPQNTEAFF	-	TRBJ1-1	-	TRBV12-5
TGTGCCAGCTCACCGCTTGAGACAGATACGCAGTATTTC	CASSPLETDTQYF	-	TRBJ2-3	-	TRBV18
TGCAGCGTTGAAAGGGGACCAGAGAAAGCTTTCTTT	CSVERGPEKAFF	-	TRBJ1-1	-	TRBV29-1
TGCGCCAGCAGCTTCTCGGGGGACACTGAAGCTTTCTTT	CASSFSGDTEAFF	-	TRBJ1-1	few	TRBV5-1
TGTGCCAGCAGCGTAGAAATCCAGGGGGTAGCAGAGACCCAGTACTTC	CASSVEIQGVAETQYF	TRBD1	TRBJ2-5	-	TRBV9
TGTGCTAGTGGCTCTTCAGCGGGAGAGCAGTTCTTC	CASGSSAGEQFF	TRBD2	TRBJ2-1	-	TRBV12-5
TGTGCCATCAGTGAGTGGCCTTCGCTCCAGGGTACCGGGGAGCTGTTTTTT	CAISEWPSLQGTGELFF	-	TRBJ2-2	-	TRBV10-3
TGTGCCAGCGGATCCGGGACCGTATCCCCCCACGAGCAGTACTTC	CASGSGTVSPHEQYF	-	TRBJ2-7	-	TRBV2
TGTGCCAGCACCAACGGAGGGGGCGATGATAACTATGGCTACACCTTC	CASTNGGGDDNYGYTF	TRBD1	TRBJ1-2	-	TRBV6-6
TGCAGTGCTAGTGTCAGGTCCTACGAGCAGTACTTC	CSASVRSYEQYF	-	TRBJ2-7	few	TRBV20-1
TGTGCCAGCAGCTTAGCTAGCGGGAGTGAGCAGTACTTC	CASSLASGSEQYF	TRBD2	TRBJ2-7	few	TRBV7-2
TGTGCCAGCAGTGAAGCGGTGGGACTCGCCAACCAGTTCTTC	CASSEAVGLANQFF	-	TRBJ2-1	-	TRBV6-1